Following are 27 T cell receptor beta chains from one sample sequenced in a study of blood T cells in healthy people across ages. The use of a sample-barcoded 5' primer and a J-beta primer mix characterized a second PCR of about 7 to 12 cycles. TCRdb re-derived calls from the 5' RACE reads in MiXCR, one entry per CDR3 protein. The sample shows about 640,000 distinct CDR3 sequences, around three fifths of them seen only once. The sequenced material came from blood. Every receptor here comes from a man aged 55 to 70 in good health.

This chain connects TRBV5-1 to TRBJ1-2, with TRBD1 matching over 8 bases. The length of the CDR3 is 17 residues. J was trimmed by 6 bases and V by 0 bases; bases with no gene match: 13. In germline, CDR1 is SGHRS, CDR2 YFSETQ. The CDR3 region has the DNA TGCGCCAGCAGCTTGGTTGGTAGTTACAGGGGACAGGATGGCTACACCTTC. Translation: CASSLVGSYRGQDGYTF.

This clonotype was seen more than once but under ten times. This chain joins TRBV20-1 and TRBJ2-5; no firm D call. V gave up 0 bases and J gave up 2 bases, with 10 bases separating them. Germline loops: CDR1 DFQATT, CDR2 SNEGSKA (reference sequence). This CDR3 has 14 residues. The CDR3 DNA reads as TGCAGTGCTAGAGATTTTCTATTTCAAGAGACCCAGTACTTC. Translated: CSARDFLFQETQYF.

The CDR3, as DNA: TGTGCCAGCAGCTTAGGACTAGCGGGGGGACTTAGATGGGCAGATACGCAGTATTTT. Its translation: CASSLGLAGGLRWADTQYF. The chain combines TRBV7-3 with TRBJ2-3, with 14 bases identical to TRBD2. Germline CDR1 SGHTA, CDR2 FQGTGA. CDR3 length: 19 amino acids. J gave up 4 bases and V 2 bases, and 11 bases lay outside the gene matches.

The chain is built from TRBV7-2 and TRBJ2-5; TRBD2 might be the D (6 bases). CDR1 and CDR2 from the germline V gene are SGHTA and FQGNSA. Trimming took 5 bases from V and 5 from J, leaving 9 bases between them. CDR3 length equals 12 residues. The CDR3 protein is CASSAGRETQYF. In nucleotides, the CDR3 is TGTGCCAGCAGCGCAGGGAGGGAGACCCAGTACTTC.

This clonotype was observed a few times. The chain employs TRBV4-1 and TRBJ2-5; D tentatively fits TRBD1 or TRBD2 (5 bases each). The V gene's germline CDR1 is MGHRA and CDR2 YSYEKL. The CDR3 has 15 amino acids. V was pared by 2 bases and J by 2 bases, with 12 bases between. CDR3 residues: CASSQQWGLQETQYF. The CDR3 DNA follows: TGCGCCAGCAGCCAACAATGGGGGTTACAAGAGACCCAGTACTTC.

This chain connects TRBV11-2 to TRBJ2-3; D is undetermined. In germline, CDR1 is SGHAT, CDR2 FQNNGV. Trimming took off 6 bases at V and 5 bases at J, with 6 bases between the two ends. The CDR3 has 11 residues. The CDR3 DNA sequence: TGTGCCAGCAGTTCGATAGATACGCAGTATTTT. Translation: CASSSIDTQYF.

The chain employs TRBV6-5 and TRBJ2-1, with 9 bases matching TRBD1. The V gene's germline CDR1 is MNHEY and CDR2 SVGAGI. This CDR3 is built from 16 residues. After removal of 4 bases from V and 6 bases from J, the junction contained 10 bases not matched to a gene. The CDR3 region has the DNA TGTGCCAGCAGTTCCCCTACAGGGGGCCGGGGCAATGAGCAGTTCTTC. This gives the protein CASSSPTGGRGNEQFF.

CDR3 in DNA: TGTGCCAGCAGCCAGGGGGGTGGCCCAGAGACCCAGTACTTC. It is translated as CASSQGGGPETQYF. This chain connects TRBV7-2 to TRBJ2-5; perhaps TRBD1 as D (7 bases). V lost 5 bases, J lost 4 bases, and 14 bases lay in between. The CDR3 extends over 14 amino acids. The germline V gene encodes CDR1 SGHTA and CDR2 FQGNSA.

This rearrangement joins TRBV18 to TRBJ2-4; 11 bases agree with TRBD1. V lost 6 bases and J lost 2; bases outside the gene matches: 6. Germline CDR1 and CDR2: KGHSH and LQKENI. This CDR3 spans 16 amino acids. CDR3 nucleotide sequence: TGTGCCAGCTCCCCCGGGACAGGGGGGTCCAAAAACATTCAGTACTTC. Its translation: CASSPGTGGSKNIQYF.

This clonotype was seen more than once but under ten times. The gene calls are TRBV3-1 and TRBJ2-3; D unresolved. V shed 1 base and J shed 0 bases, with 8 bases lying between them. CDR1 is LGHDT and CDR2 is YNNKEL in the germline V gene (reference sequence). This CDR3 comprises 15 residues. CDR3 in amino acids: CASSQAAVSTDTQYF. DNA for the CDR3: TGTGCCAGCAGCCAAGCGGCGGTGAGCACAGATACGCAGTATTTT.

The chain has TRBV10-1 and TRBJ2-5; tentatively, D is TRBD1 (8 bases). Germline V gene lookup returns CDR1 WNHNN and CDR2 SYGVQD (reference sequence). The CDR3 consists of 15 residues. Deletions cut 6 bases from V and 1 base from J, with 15 bases between. CDR3 sequence (DNA): TGCGCCAGCAGCGTGGACAGGGAGGGCCAAGAGACCCAGTACTTC. Translation gives CASSVDREGQETQYF.

The chain uses TRBV29-1 and TRBJ1-1; D ambiguous. The germline gives CDR1 SQVTM, CDR2 ANQGSEA. This CDR3 region has 13 residues. V gave up 4 bases and J gave up 5 bases, with 14 bases separating them. CDR3 residues: CSVVDPGRTEAFF. The CDR3 bases are TGCAGCGTTGTGGACCCCGGTAGGACTGAAGCTTTCTTT.

V and J are TRBV20-1 and TRBJ2-5; D is undetermined. Trimming stripped 6 bases from V and 2 bases from J, with 13 bases between. Germline V gene sequence: CDR1 DFQATT, CDR2 SNEGSKA (reference sequence). The CDR3 consists of 13 residues. This chain's CDR3 is CSAGPGFQETQYF. CDR3 nucleotide sequence: TGCAGTGCCGGCCCCGGCTTTCAAGAGACCCAGTACTTC.

This clonotype came up a few times. The rearrangement uses TRBV5-1 and TRBJ2-5; no definite D call. Germline V CDR1 and CDR2: SGHRS, YFSETQ. Trimming removed 4 bases from V and 2 bases from J, with 15 bases in between. This CDR3 contains 15 residues. CDR3 coding DNA: TGCGCCAGCAGCCCAGGACGGATACTACAAGAGACCCAGTACTTC. Translation gives CASSPGRILQETQYF.

V gene TRBV28 combines with J gene TRBJ1-1; a possible D gene is TRBD1 (5 bases). The CDR3 has 14 residues. Deletions cut 6 bases from V and 0 bases from J, with 11 bases between. The V gene's germline CDR1 is MDHEN and CDR2 SYDVKM. This CDR3 is CASRPDSLNTEAFF. The CDR3 DNA is TGTGCCAGCAGACCCGACAGTCTGAACACTGAAGCTTTCTTT.

This clonotype has just a few counts. This chain links TRBV7-2 with TRBJ1-2, with D perhaps TRBD1 (5 bases). Trimming removed 5 bases from V and 0 bases from J, with 10 bases in between. The CDR3 runs to 14 residues. From germline, CDR1 is SGHTA and CDR2 FQGNSA. Here the CDR3 DNA reads TGTGCCAGCAGCCCTCGGGGGGCTAACTATGGCTACACCTTC. Protein: CASSPRGANYGYTF.

V gene TRBV10-3 combines with J gene TRBJ2-6; D gene unclear. Germline V gene sequence: CDR1 ENHRY, CDR2 SYGVKD. Trimming stripped 2 bases from V and 1 base from J, with 12 bases between. The CDR3 loop spans 17 amino acids. In DNA, the CDR3 is TGTGCCATCAGTGAGGTAGGGATAGGGTCTGGGGCCAACGTCCTGACTTTC. As protein: CAISEVGIGSGANVLTF.

The chain has TRBV6-5 and TRBJ1-2; no definite D call. Germline V gene lookup returns CDR1 MNHEY and CDR2 SVGAGI. The CDR3 contains 15 residues. The V end was cut by 1 base, the J end by 7 bases, with 16 bases between. This CDR3 reads CASSYLGGGNSGYTF. DNA of the CDR3: TGTGCCAGCAGTTACTTGGGCGGAGGTAATTCTGGCTACACCTTC.

This clonotype was picked up a small number of times. The J gene is TRBJ2-5, the V gene TRBV7-2, with 8 bases lining up with TRBD2. The CDR3 is made up of 13 amino acids. The germline gives CDR1 SGHTA, CDR2 FQGNSA. J gave up 5 bases and V 6 bases, and 5 bases lay outside the gene matches. The CDR3 DNA reads TGTGCCAGCAGACTCGGGGGGGGTGAGACCCAGTACTTC. Translating it yields CASRLGGGETQYF.

This clonotype has only a few counts. The gene calls are TRBV5-1 and TRBJ2-2, with D unclear. Trimming left V 0 bases short and J 4 bases short, with 7 bases between. This CDR3 comprises 14 residues. CDR1 and CDR2 (germline): SGHRS, YFSETQ. Here the CDR3 reads CASSLDQSTGELFF. DNA of the CDR3: TGCGCCAGCAGCTTGGACCAGAGCACCGGGGAGCTGTTTTTT.

This rearrangement joins TRBV4-1 to TRBJ1-2; D unclear. V was pared by 0 bases and J by 0 bases, with 11 bases between. The length of the CDR3 is 16 residues. In germline, CDR1 is MGHRA, CDR2 YSYEKL. The CDR3 bases are TGCGCCAGCAGCCAAGATACCGGCAAATCTAACTATGGCTACACCTTC. Translating gives CASSQDTGKSNYGYTF.

The chain couples TRBV5-5 to TRBJ2-7, with TRBD1 identical over 7 bases. Germline V gene data show CDR1 as SGHKS and CDR2 as YYEKEE (reference sequence). V was clipped by 0 bases and J by 2 bases; unmatched bases: 8. CDR3 length equals 16 residues. The CDR3 DNA follows: TGTGCCAGCAGCTTGGCAGGGGGACAGTTTCCCTACGAGCAGTACTTC. It codes for CASSLAGGQFPYEQYF.

This clonotype showed up just a few times. This rearrangement joins TRBV7-2 to TRBJ1-4; weak D call: TRBD1 (6 bases). V was clipped by 5 bases and J by 4 bases, with 14 bases between them. Germline V gene sequence: CDR1 SGHTA, CDR2 FQGNSA. The CDR3 spans 15 residues. The chain's CDR3 is CASSPRTDFNEKLFF. CDR3 coding DNA: TGTGCCAGCAGCCCGAGGACAGACTTTAATGAAAAACTGTTTTTT.

The genes are TRBV29-1 and TRBJ1-2; D is possibly TRBD1 (6 bases). CDR1 is SQVTM, CDR2 ANQGSEA, per germline. V lost 4 bases and J 6 bases, leaving 18 bases between the germline ends. The CDR3 is made up of 14 amino acids. In nucleotides, the CDR3 is TGCAGCGTTGGCCCCGAGGGGGTCCTCCATGGCTACACCTTC. It codes for CSVGPEGVLHGYTF.

This clonotype has only a few counts. V usage is TRBV20-1 and J usage is TRBJ2-7; 10 bases match TRBD1. Germline CDR1 reads DFQATT; CDR2 reads SNEGSKA (reference sequence). With 7 bases clipped from V and 4 bases from J, the junction kept 10 bases outside the gene matches. The CDR3 runs 14 residues. The CDR3 nucleotides are TGCAGTGTTACCGGGACAGGGGAGGTGTACGAGCAGTACTTC. Translating it yields CSVTGTGEVYEQYF.

V is TRBV4-2 and J is TRBJ2-1; TRBD2 matches 10 bases. The CDR3 length is 16 residues. The trim removed 3 bases at V and 6 bases at J, leaving 8 bases unmatched. The germline gives CDR1 LGHNA, CDR2 YNFKEQ. CDR3 DNA: TGTGCCAGCAGCCAGGAAATAGCGGGGGGAACCAATGAGCAGTTCTTC. This sequence encodes CASSQEIAGGTNEQFF.

The V call is TRBV15, the J call TRBJ2-7; no reliable D call. The DNA end favors TRBJ2-5, so the J call may be wrong. This CDR3 contains 14 residues. Germline V gene data show CDR1 as LNHNV and CDR2 as YYDKDF (reference sequence). CDR3 sequence: CATSREFFRETQYF. The CDR3 region has the DNA TGTGCCACCAGCAGAGAGTTTTTCCGAGAGACCCAGTACTTC.